The 26 T cell receptor beta chains presented below share a single source sample, sequenced in a study of blood T cell repertoires in COVID-19. Clones were read by immunoSEQ multiplex PCR, and TCRdb kept only the in-frame ones, dropping some. The sample yields under 450,000 clones, roughly 87% seen once. Sequencing was done on a sample of PBMCs or T cells enriched from blood (not recorded which). These receptors were taken from a woman in her fifties or sixties who had recovered from COVID-19.

This clone has more than one count but fewer than ten. The V gene is TRBV5-4, the J gene TRBJ1-5; perhaps TRBD1 as D (6 bases). CDR1 and CDR2 from the germline V gene are SGHNT and YYREEE (reference sequence). CDR3 length: 14 amino acids. V lost 2 bases and J 5 bases, leaving 11 bases between the germline ends. The DNA for the CDR3 is TGTGCCAGCAGCTTACAGGGTGTAGATCAGCCCCAGCATTTT. Translated, it gives CASSLQGVDQPQHF.

This clone showed up just once. The rearrangement uses TRBV7-2 and TRBJ1-1; no clear D gene. CDR3 length: 14 amino acids. Germline V gives CDR1 SGHTA, CDR2 FQGNSA. V dropped 5 bases and J dropped 5 bases, with 15 bases sitting between them. The CDR3 nucleotides are TGTGCCAGCAGCACACTGCCCGGAGGGACTGAAGCTTTCTTT. It translates to CASSTLPGGTEAFF.

This chain uses TRBV6-5 with TRBJ1-3, with D uncertain. With 8 bases removed from V and 0 bases from J, the gap between germline ends came to 11 bases. Germline loops: CDR1 MNHEY, CDR2 SVGAGI. The CDR3 spans 14 residues. The CDR3 nucleotides read TGTGCCAGCCGGACTGAATACTCTGGAAACACCATATATTTT. This codes for CASRTEYSGNTIYF.

The V call is TRBV30, the J call TRBJ2-3; a weak D match, TRBD2 (6 bases). Germline V gene sequence: CDR1 GTSNPN, CDR2 SVGIG (reference sequence). The ends were cut back, 2 bases at V and 4 bases at J, with 13 bases in the middle. The CDR3 consists of 14 residues. The CDR3 loop reads CAWSTWGLSDTQYF. The CDR3 DNA is TGTGCCTGGAGTACGTGGGGACTGTCAGATACGCAGTATTTT.

The rearrangement uses TRBV11-3 and TRBJ2-1; 7 positions agree with TRBD2. From germline, CDR1 is SGHNT and CDR2 YENEEA. With V trimmed by 3 bases and J by 9 bases, 11 bases remained unmatched. The CDR3 loop spans 15 amino acids. CDR3 region: CASSFGGSRSGEQFF. The DNA of the CDR3 is TGTGCCAGCAGCTTTGGCGGGAGTCGTTCGGGTGAGCAGTTCTTC.

The rearrangement joins TRBV7-2 to TRBJ2-1; 10 nucleotides agree with TRBD2. The CDR3 is 17 residues long. Per germline, CDR1 SGHTA and CDR2 FQGNSA. J gave up 0 bases and V 6 bases, and 8 bases lay outside the gene matches. The CDR3 reads CASRRSGGPSSYNEQFF. CDR3 in DNA: TGTGCCAGCAGACGTAGCGGGGGGCCTAGCTCCTACAATGAGCAGTTCTTC.

The chain has TRBV30 and TRBJ2-2, with 7 nucleotides matching TRBD1. The CDR3 is made up of 13 amino acids. The germline gives CDR1 GTSNPN, CDR2 SVGIG (reference sequence). The trim removed 3 bases at V and 2 bases at J, leaving 0 bases unmatched. The CDR3 sequence: CAWRGGNTGELFF. The CDR3 bases are TGTGCCTGGAGAGGGGGCAACACCGGGGAGCTGTTTTTT. The full variable domain, in which reference TRBV30 and TRBJ2-2 provide the parts outside the CDR3, is SQTIHQWPATLVQPVGSPLSLECTVEGTSNPNLYWYRQAAGRGLQLLFYSVGIGQISSEVPQNLSASRPQDRQFILSSKKLLLSDSGFYLCAWRGGNTGELFFGEGSRLTVL.

The V call is TRBV2, the J call TRBJ2-5; the D is unclear. This CDR3 has 14 amino acids. Germline CDR1 SNHLY, CDR2 FYNNEI. V shed 4 bases and J shed 5 bases, with 14 bases lying between them. The CDR3 loop is CASSGGWVGETQYF. The CDR3 nucleotides are TGTGCCAGCAGTGGTGGATGGGTCGGGGAGACCCAGTACTTC.

This clone was found once. The V and J genes are TRBV7-2 and TRBJ2-5; 10 positions match TRBD2. The CDR3 length is 15 residues. CDR1 SGHTA and CDR2 FQGNSA come from the germline V gene. The V gene end was trimmed by 3 bases and the J gene end by 5 bases; junction bases not matched to a gene: 6. CDR3 in amino acids: CASSFRSGGAETQYF. The CDR3 DNA is TGTGCCAGCAGCTTCAGGAGCGGGGGGGCGGAGACCCAGTACTTC.

This clone has more than one count but fewer than ten. This chain links TRBV7-2 with TRBJ2-7, with D tentatively TRBD1 (5 bases). Germline V lookup: CDR1 SGHTA, CDR2 FQGNSA. The CDR3 is made up of 14 amino acids. Trimming shortened V by 4 bases and J by 2 bases, and 12 bases separated the two germline ends. Here the CDR3 DNA reads TGTGCCAGCAGCTACCCTCAGGGCACCTACGAGCAGTACTTC. It translates to CASSYPQGTYEQYF.

The CDR3 bases are TGTGCCAGCAGTTACGGGGGGGTGGCTAATGAAAAACTGTTTTTT. It translates to CASSYGGVANEKLFF. This sequence joins TRBV6-5 and TRBJ1-4; tentatively, D is TRBD1 (5 bases). The CDR3 length is 15 residues. The V end lost 2 bases, the J end lost 3 bases, and 10 bases lay between the germline ends. The germline V gene encodes CDR1 MNHEY and CDR2 SVGAGI.

The chain has TRBV19 and TRBJ2-2; D call uncertain. There are 12 residues in the CDR3. Germline V gene lookup returns CDR1 LNHDA and CDR2 SQIVND (reference sequence). V lost 6 bases and J 3 bases, leaving 5 bases between the germline ends. The CDR3 DNA reads as TGTGCCAGTAGCCAGTACACCGGGGAGCTGTTTTTT. This sequence encodes CASSQYTGELFF.

This chain links TRBV3-1 (or the pseudogene TRBV3-2) with TRBJ1-5, with a tentative D call TRBD1 (5 bases). Germline V gene sequence: CDR1 LGHDT, CDR2 YNNKEL (reference sequence). V lost 3 bases and J lost 4, with 7 bases in between. The CDR3 extends over 13 amino acids. CDR3 loop: CASSQDTNQPQHF. The CDR3 bases are TGTGCCAGCAGCCAGGACACAAATCAGCCCCAGCATTTT.

The chain joins TRBV6-5 to TRBJ1-1; D is possibly TRBD1 (5 bases). Trimming stripped 7 bases from V and 0 bases from J, with 12 bases between. This CDR3 is 14 amino acids long. The V gene's germline CDR1 is MNHEY and CDR2 SVGAGI. CDR3: CASTRDFLNTEAFF. CDR3 DNA: TGTGCCAGCACAAGGGACTTCTTGAACACTGAAGCTTTCTTT.

The chain joins TRBV9 to TRBJ2-7; 9 bases align to TRBD1. This CDR3 contains 15 residues. With 4 bases clipped from V and 4 bases from J, the junction kept 9 bases outside the gene matches. CDR1 and CDR2 (germline): SGDLS, YYNGEE. The CDR3: CASSPWTGEGYEQYF. In nucleotides, the CDR3 is TGTGCCAGCAGCCCCTGGACAGGGGAAGGTTACGAGCAGTACTTC.

The V call is TRBV7-8, the J call TRBJ1-3, with TRBD1 matching over 8 bases. There are 15 residues in the CDR3. V was pared by 1 base and J by 4 bases, with 3 bases of the junction left unmatched. Looked up from germline, CDR1 is SGHVS and CDR2 is FQNEAQ. The CDR3: CASSLGQGYGNTIYF. The CDR3, as DNA: TGTGCCAGCAGCTTAGGACAGGGGTACGGAAACACCATATATTTT.

This rearrangement joins TRBV18 to TRBJ1-1; D possibly corresponds to TRBD1 (6 bases). In germline, CDR1 is KGHSH, CDR2 LQKENI. The germline V and J ends were trimmed by 3 bases and 5 bases, with 13 bases remaining between them. The CDR3 spans 14 residues. The CDR3 DNA sequence: TGTGCCAGCTCACCGAGGACAGAGACTACTGAAGCTTTCTTT. Its protein product is CASSPRTETTEAFF.

The genes are TRBV2 and TRBJ1-5, with D possibly matching TRBD1 (5 bases). This CDR3 spans 13 amino acids. V lost 6 bases to trimming and J lost 7 bases, with 13 bases between them. CDR1 is SNHLY, CDR2 FYNNEI, per germline. Here the CDR3 reads CASRGEGNQPQHF. CDR3 DNA sequence: TGTGCCAGCAGGGGGGAGGGTAACCAGCCCCAGCATTTT.

About this clone: The sample has other DNA sequences that encode this CDR3 too. The chain joins TRBV7-2 to TRBJ2-7, with 12 bases aligning to TRBD2. Per germline, CDR1 SGHTA and CDR2 FQGNSA. The V gene end was trimmed by 1 base and the J gene end by 4 bases; junction bases not matched to a gene: 2. The CDR3 totals 15 residues. CDR3 sequence reads: CASSLGLAGGYEQYF. Written as DNA, the CDR3 is TGTGCCAGCAGCTTAGGGCTAGCGGGGGGGTACGAGCAGTACTTC.

CDR3 coding DNA: TGTGCCAGCAGTCTGGACAGGTTCACTGAAGCTTTCTTT. Amino acid sequence: CASSLDRFTEAFF. The chain links TRBV28 to TRBJ1-1, with 7 positions matching TRBD1. With V trimmed by 5 bases and J by 4 bases, 4 bases remained unmatched. CDR1 and CDR2 from the germline V gene are MDHEN and SYDVKM. The CDR3 covers 13 residues.

V is TRBV5-1 and J is TRBJ1-1; TRBD1 matches at 8 bases. Trimming removed 4 bases from V and 4 bases from J; junction bases left unmatched: 3. The CDR3 extends over 13 amino acids. Germline V gives CDR1 SGHRS, CDR2 YFSETQ. In nucleotides, the CDR3 is TGCGCCAGCAGCCCAGACAGGGGCACTGAAGCTTTCTTT. It yields the protein CASSPDRGTEAFF.

The V call is TRBV7-9, the J call TRBJ1-1; D not certain. The germline CDR1 and CDR2 sequences are SEHNR and FQNEAQ (reference sequence). CDR3 length: 14 amino acids. V lost 7 bases to trimming and J lost 1 base, with 13 bases between them. The CDR3 sequence is CASKTSTSNTEAFF. CDR3 DNA sequence: TGTGCCAGCAAAACCTCGACATCGAACACTGAAGCTTTCTTT. Based on the CDR3 plus reference TRBV7-9 and TRBJ1-1, the full variable domain is DTGVSQNPRHKITKRGQNVTFRCDPISEHNRLYWYRQTLGQGPEFLTYFQNEAQLEKSRLLSDRFSAERPKGSFSTLEIQRTEQGDSAMYLCASKTSTSNTEAFFGQGTRLTVV.

The V call is TRBV6-2 or TRBV6-3, the J call TRBJ2-7; maybe TRBD2 (6 bases). Germline loops: CDR1 MNHEY, CDR2 SVGEGT. V was pared by 2 bases and J by 0 bases, with 14 bases between. The CDR3 extends over 16 amino acids. The CDR3 here is CASSYTGLPISYEQYF. The CDR3 bases are TGTGCCAGCAGTTACACGGGACTGCCGATCTCCTACGAGCAGTACTTC.

The rearrangement uses TRBV5-6 and TRBJ1-1; D gene uncertain. There are 14 residues in the CDR3. Germline V lookup: CDR1 SGHDT, CDR2 YYEEEE. Trimming cost V 4 bases and J 10 bases, with 20 bases left between them. DNA of the CDR3: TGTGCCAGCAGCCTGCGCGCCGGGCGGGGTCGAGCTTTCTTT. As protein: CASSLRAGRGRAFF. Full variable domain (rest looked up from reference TRBV5-6 and TRBJ1-1): DAGVTQSPTHLIKTRGQQVTLRCSPKSGHDTVSWYQQALGQGPQFIFQYYEEEERQRGNFPDRFSGHQFPNYSSELNVNALLLGDSALYLCASSLRAGRGRAFFGQGTRLTVV.

The chain combines TRBV18 with TRBJ1-1, with a weak D call TRBD1 (5 bases). The V and J ends lost 3 bases and 4 bases respectively, with 12 bases between them. Per germline, CDR1 KGHSH and CDR2 LQKENI. There are 14 residues in the CDR3. The CDR3 here is CASSPGLLGTEAFF. The CDR3 DNA sequence: TGTGCCAGCTCACCGGGACTTCTGGGCACTGAAGCTTTCTTT.

V is TRBV4-1 and J is TRBJ2-7, with 9 bases identical to TRBD1. Trimming removed 1 base from V and 3 bases from J; junction bases left unmatched: 10. CDR1 and CDR2 (germline): MGHRA, YSYEKL. The CDR3 extends over 17 amino acids. CDR3 sequence: CASSQVPGQGADYEQYF. DNA of the CDR3: TGCGCCAGCAGCCAAGTCCCGGGACAGGGAGCAGACTACGAGCAGTACTTC.